This T cell receptor beta chain was identified in a study of prognosis after radiotherapy for stage I lung cancer (dated by TCRdb to about 2021). General notes on the study: Between April 2018 and 2019, 20 or so patients with stage I NSCLC were enrolled in Nanjing, China. Using image-guided IMRT or VMAT, SBRT was delivered in 3 to 5 fractions at a biologically effective dose of at least 100 Gy. Concurrent therapy was not administered to any patient alongside SBRT. Distant metastases were developed by four of the 19 patients after SBRT, at a median of about seven months, whereas no significant progression was observed in the other 15 patients. Squamous cell carcinoma histology was identified in several patients, and adenocarcinoma histology was identified in about a dozen patients. The study sequenced approximately 38 blood samples from about 20 patients, one before and one after SBRT per patient. Peripheral blood TCR beta repertoires were profiled in stage I NSCLC patients before and after stereotactic body radiotherapy, and the repertoires were related to distant failure. The cohort included approximately 13 men and more than 5 women, with a median age of approximately 74 years and a range of about 50 to 90 years. Every patient was deemed medically inoperable, approximately 11 because of comorbidities and several because they refused surgery. Some 14 of the patients were found to have newly diagnosed primary stage I lung tumors, and five were living with oligometastatic NSCLC after surgical resection of the primary tumor. Overall results and qualifications from the work: TRBV and TRBJ usage frequencies reportedly differed by metastasis status, in two V genes at baseline and in several V and two J genes after SBRT. No determination of tumor specificity was made for expanded TCR clones. Post-SBRT Shannon entropy and its change from baseline were lower in patients who developed distant metastases; baseline Shannon entropy was not associated with metastases. The small cohort and short follow-up limited the study, so independent validation of the findings is needed. None of the reported P values were adjusted for multiple comparisons. After SBRT, the number of unique TCR clones decreased (median around 10,000 before versus some 6,900 after; Wilcoxon paired P=0.011).

CDR1 and CDR2, looked up from the germline V gene, are SNHLY and FYNNEI. Its CDR3 holds 12 amino acids, cysteine through phenylalanine. The DNA shown is the 36-base CDR3, in frame from base 1. V loses 5 bases of germline sequence and J loses 1 base, and the interval between the two ends is 5 bases. Two rounds of multiplex PCR on genomic DNA were used to amplify the TCR beta CDR3 region. The first PCR round used primers specific to each TRBV and TRBJ gene, with sequences filed in Chinese patent CN105087789A. Universal primers were used in the second PCR round. The Roche High Pure PCR Template Preparation Kit was used to extract genomic DNA from the frozen PBMCs. Paired-end sequencing with 151 bp reads was performed on the libraries using an Illumina HiSeq 3000. From the authors' description of their analysis: CutAdapt was used to remove raw reads lacking the multiplex PCR primer sequences. Using PEAR, the high-quality paired reads were merged into contigs. TRB V, D and J gene segments were assigned to each contig with MiXCR by alignment to reference sequences. CDR3 sequences were clustered by base quality and sequence similarity to remove sequencing errors. Shannon entropy, normalized by the natural log of the productive TCR sequence number, served as the measure of diversity. Clonality was computed as one minus the ratio of Shannon entropy to the natural log of the number of unique clonotypes. Using the Youden index from ROC curves, the researchers picked the repertoire-metric cut-offs for progression-free survival, and all analyses were carried out in R 3.5.3. TCRdb cleaned the public reads at Q25 with fastp, built clones with MiXCR and kept in-frame beta chains. Entries are consolidated by CDR3 protein sequence, retaining the most common genes and DNA. Clone size and V and J calls follow TCRdb, not the original study. For this sample the table gives about 36,000 distinct CDR3 sequences, of which about 31% were detected only once. The ten top clones hold roughly a quarter of the sample.

This clonotype has a count of ten or more. There is no known antigen for this receptor. The record has no base qualities; no much larger clone is one base away. All patients had node-negative disease on CT and PET/CT, and none had a history of other malignancies or had previously received chemotherapy or radiotherapy. At each of two time points, around 6 milliliters of peripheral venous blood were collected into EDTA tubes. Ficoll-Paque Plus density-gradient centrifugation was used to isolate PBMCs. Immediately after collection, samples were stored at -80 degrees C until analysis. The rearrangement combines TRBV2 with TRBJ1-1; the D gene lacks a confident call. The TCR was taken from a donor over 45 with non-small cell lung cancer. The source was PBMCs, collected before or after stereotactic body radiation therapy (not recorded which). The nucleotide sequence reads as follows: TGTGCCAGCAGTTCAGGGAACACTGAAGCTTTCTTT. Its protein is CASSSGNTEAFF.